Sequencing of this T cell receptor (beta chain) was carried out in a study of cytomegalovirus exposure and HLA in healthy donors. Separation from the roughly 670-subject first cohort characterized the approximately 130-subject validation cohort, to which the donors belonged. The table lists this clone with a few counts. Sequencing used immunoSEQ multiplex PCR; TCRdb keeps in-frame clones, though not all of them. This repertoire shows about 180,000 clones, 85% found once; its top ten account for about a sixth. The CDR3 runs to 14 residues. V shed 2 bases, J shed 4 bases, and the junction held 4 bases outside the gene matches. Per germline, CDR1 MDHEN and CDR2 SYDVKM.

V gene TRBV28 combines with J gene TRBJ2-7; 8 bases fit TRBD1. The sequence derives from a man in his late teens or twenties in good health and CMV-seropositive. The material sequenced was PBMCs. The CDR3 region is CASSLGQGGYEQYF. The CDR3 coding sequence is TGTGCCAGCAGTTTAGGACAGGGTGGGTACGAGCAGTACTTC.